The 23 T cell receptor beta chains reported below all come from one sample, sequenced in a study of cytotoxic CD8 clonotypes in ibrutinib-treated CLL. Profiled with immunoSEQ multiplex PCR; TCRdb holds only in-frame clones, not every one. The top ten hold roughly half of the sample, which has 20,000 to 25,000 clones, 65% to 80% seen once. Sequencing used PBMCs, obtained after 12 months of ibrutinib treatment. These receptors were collected from a human donor with chronic lymphocytic leukemia.

J is TRBJ2-7 and V is TRBV29-1; D is possibly TRBD1 (5 bases). V was trimmed by 5 bases and J by 1 base, leaving 9 bases between them. Germline V gene lookup returns CDR1 SQVTM and CDR2 ANQGSEA. This CDR3 contains 12 residues. The CDR3 coding sequence is TGCAGCGTTCGACAGACTTCCTACGAGCAGTACTTC. It specifies CSVRQTSYEQYF.

J is TRBJ2-1 and V is TRBV5-1; D unresolved. The CDR3 totals 14 residues. With 4 bases removed from V and 1 base from J, the gap between germline ends came to 9 bases. The germline V gene encodes CDR1 SGHRS and CDR2 YFSETQ. CDR3 in DNA: TGCGCCAGCAGCCCGCTAGGGTCCTACAATGAGCAGTTCTTC. As protein: CASSPLGSYNEQFF.

This chain links TRBV7-9 with TRBJ1-5; D is possibly TRBD1 (6 bases). This CDR3 is 14 amino acids long. Looked up from germline, CDR1 is SEHNR and CDR2 is FQNEAQ (reference sequence). V gave up 5 bases and J gave up 3 bases, with 11 bases separating them. The CDR3 DNA reads as TGTGCCAGCAGCCCAGACAGGCCCAATCAGCCCCAGCATTTT. Protein sequence: CASSPDRPNQPQHF.

The rearrangement joins TRBV5-1 to TRBJ2-7; D perhaps matches TRBD1 (6 bases). This CDR3 contains 16 residues. From germline, CDR1 is SGHRS and CDR2 YFSETQ. Between the trimmed V and J ends, which lost 2 bases and 2 bases, there was a span of 17 bases. CDR3 sequence reads: CASSFQRQVGPYEQYF. As DNA, the CDR3 is TGCGCCAGCAGCTTCCAAAGACAGGTGGGACCCTACGAGCAGTACTTC.

The chain couples TRBV19 to TRBJ1-6, with D unresolved. With 5 bases removed from V and 0 bases from J, the gap between germline ends came to 14 bases. Germline V CDR1 and CDR2: LNHDA, SQIVND (reference sequence). This CDR3 spans 17 amino acids. CDR3 loop: CASSSEGSFSYNSPLHF. The CDR3 nucleotides read TGTGCCAGTAGTTCAGAAGGGAGTTTCTCCTATAATTCACCCCTCCACTTT.

The chain joins TRBV5-1 to TRBJ1-2; maybe TRBD1 (6 bases). The CDR3 loop spans 14 amino acids. From germline, CDR1 is SGHRS and CDR2 YFSETQ. V was clipped by 0 bases and J by 1 base, with 7 bases between them. The CDR3 protein is CASSLEGVNYGYTF. For the CDR3, the DNA is TGCGCCAGCAGCTTGGAGGGGGTTAACTATGGCTACACCTTC.

This chain links TRBV23-1 with TRBJ2-5, with TRBD1 matching over 9 bases. TRBV23-1 is annotated as an ORF whose role is uncertain. V trimming: 7 bases; J trimming: 3 bases; junction bases outside the gene matches: 12. The CDR3 runs 16 residues. CDR3 loop: CASTRARTGAKETQYF. The CDR3 DNA sequence: TGCGCCAGCACGAGGGCCCGGACAGGGGCCAAAGAGACCCAGTACTTC.

The rearrangement uses TRBV6-1 and TRBJ1-2, with TRBD1 as a possible D gene (6 bases). Trimming removed 6 bases at V and 3 bases at J, with 11 bases between. The germline CDR1 and CDR2 sequences are MNHNS and SASEGT. The CDR3 has 13 residues. CDR3 DNA sequence: TGTGCCAGCAGGGTACAGGGAGACTATGGCTACACCTTC. Its translation: CASRVQGDYGYTF.

The CDR3 protein is CARLRIGDPNTGELFF. Written as DNA, the CDR3 is TGTGCCAGATTACGGATAGGGGATCCGAACACCGGGGAGCTGTTTTTT. This chain joins TRBV19 and TRBJ2-2, with D perhaps TRBD1 (5 bases). Trimming stripped 9 bases from V and 0 bases from J, with 17 bases between. The CDR3 contains 16 residues. Germline CDR1 reads LNHDA; CDR2 reads SQIVND (reference sequence).

This chain links TRBV7-6 with TRBJ2-3; D is possibly TRBD1 (6 bases). The V and J ends lost 5 bases and 0 bases respectively, with 9 bases between them. The CDR3 is 14 amino acids. Germline CDR1 reads SGHVS; CDR2 reads FNYEAQ. The CDR3 DNA follows: TGTGCCAGCAGCCCACAGGGTAGCACAGATACGCAGTATTTT. Protein: CASSPQGSTDTQYF. Combining the CDR3 with reference TRBV7-6 and TRBJ2-3 gives the whole variable domain GAGVSQSPRYKVTKRGQDVALRCDPISGHVSLYWYRQALGQGPEFLTYFNYEAQQDKSGLPNDRFSAERPEGSISTLTIQRTEQRDSAMYRCASSPQGSTDTQYFGPGTRLTVL.

This clone has only a few counts. This chain uses TRBV19 with TRBJ1-5; D remains ambiguous. Germline values: CDR1 LNHDA, CDR2 SQIVND (reference sequence). V was clipped by 4 bases and J by 3 bases, with 7 bases between them. The CDR3 loop spans 13 amino acids. CDR3 region: CASSTQTNQPQHF. The CDR3 DNA reads TGTGCCAGTAGTACCCAGACCAATCAGCCCCAGCATTTT.

This chain connects TRBV27 to TRBJ1-2; 9 bases line up with TRBD1. Germline V gene sequence: CDR1 MNHEY, CDR2 SMNVEV (reference sequence). This CDR3 spans 14 amino acids. After removal of 1 base from V and 8 bases from J, the junction contained 5 bases not matched to a gene. DNA of the CDR3: TGTGCCAGCAGTTTATACGGGGACAGGGCAGGCTACACCTTC. Protein: CASSLYGDRAGYTF.

This clone was picked up one time. J is TRBJ2-2 and V is TRBV5-8; no reliable D call. CDR1 and CDR2 from the germline V gene are SGHTS and YDEGEE. Trimming shortened V by 1 base and J by 6 bases, and 10 bases separated the two germline ends. This CDR3 contains 14 residues. CDR3 nucleotide sequence: TGTGCCAGCAGCTTGATCGGGTTCCCCGGGGAGCTGTTTTTT. It is translated as CASSLIGFPGELFF.

This chain uses TRBV7-2 with TRBJ1-4, with D uncertain. Trimming took off 2 bases at V and 8 bases at J, with 12 bases between the two ends. This CDR3 contains 14 residues. The V gene's germline CDR1 is SGHTA and CDR2 FQGNSA. The CDR3 bases are TGTGCCAGCAGCTTACCGCGCCTCGGGGAAAAACTGTTTTTT. Amino acids: CASSLPRLGEKLFF.

Details on this clone: Its ends do not fully match the called genes, so a read error is possible. The V call is TRBV5-4, the J call TRBJ1-4, with a possible D match to TRBD1 (5 bases). From germline, CDR1 is SGHNT and CDR2 YYREEE (reference sequence). The CDR3 totals 15 residues. The CDR3 bases are TGTGCCAGCAGGTTGGTACCGGGACTTAATGAAAAACTGTTTTTT. Translating it yields CASRLVPGLNEKLFF.

The chain carries TRBV10-2 and TRBJ1-5; D not resolved. The V gene lost 6 bases and the J gene lost 2 bases, with 8 bases spanning the gap. The CDR3 consists of 13 residues. Germline CDR1 WSHSY, CDR2 SAAADI. The CDR3 loop is CASRVGGNQPQHF. CDR3 in DNA: TGCGCCAGCAGGGTCGGCGGCAATCAGCCCCAGCATTTT.

This chain joins TRBV18 and TRBJ2-1, with 8 bases aligning to TRBD1. J lost 6 bases, V lost 1 base, and 8 bases had no gene match. The CDR3 totals 16 residues. Germline CDR1 KGHSH, CDR2 LQKENI. The CDR3 nucleotides read TGTGCCAGCTCACCACGGAGGACAGGGTGGGGCAATGAGCAGTTCTTC. Its protein is CASSPRRTGWGNEQFF.

The count of this clone is one. V is TRBV2 and J is TRBJ1-5; TRBD1 aligns across 7 bases. Germline-derived CDR1 and CDR2 are SNHLY and FYNNEI. CDR3 length: 14 residues. V lost 1 base and J lost 5; bases outside the gene matches: 2. The chain's CDR3 is CASSEGQGDQPQHF. The CDR3 nucleotides read TGTGCCAGCAGTGAAGGGCAGGGGGATCAGCCCCAGCATTTT.

Only a few counts were recorded for this clone. V usage is TRBV28 and J usage is TRBJ1-2; a weak D match, TRBD1 (5 bases). Per germline, CDR1 MDHEN and CDR2 SYDVKM. The V and J ends lost 5 bases and 5 bases respectively, with 6 bases between them. This CDR3 has 11 residues. For the CDR3, the DNA is TGTGCCAGCAGTGCAGGGTATGGCTACACCTTC. This codes for CASSAGYGYTF.

This chain links TRBV11-3 with TRBJ2-2, with 7 bases fitting TRBD2. Germline trimming cut 5 bases from V and 0 bases from J; bases unmatched to any gene: 3. Looked up from germline, CDR1 is SGHNT and CDR2 is YENEEA. The CDR3 runs to 15 residues. In nucleotides, the CDR3 is TGTGCCAGCAGCCTCGGGACTACGAACACCGGGGAGCTGTTTTTT. Protein product: CASSLGTTNTGELFF.

This clone was counted only a few times. The rearrangement joins TRBV27 to TRBJ1-5; D is ambiguous. Germline V CDR1 and CDR2: MNHEY, SMNVEV (reference sequence). V was cut by 3 bases and J by 5 bases, with 11 bases left in between. This CDR3 comprises 14 residues. CDR3 residues: CASSFLKNHQPQHF. CDR3 nucleotides: TGTGCCAGCAGTTTTCTAAAAAATCATCAGCCCCAGCATTTT.

The chain carries TRBV7-2 and TRBJ1-5; no reliable D call. The ends were cut back, 5 bases at V and 1 base at J, with 18 bases in the middle. The CDR3 loop spans 17 amino acids. The germline V gene encodes CDR1 SGHTA and CDR2 FQGNSA. CDR3 amino acids: CASSPETAAWSNQPQHF. DNA for the CDR3: TGTGCCAGCAGCCCCGAGACGGCAGCATGGAGCAATCAGCCCCAGCATTTT.

The chain carries TRBV7-2 and TRBJ1-5, with 9 bases aligning to TRBD1. The germline gives CDR1 SGHTA, CDR2 FQGNSA. V shed 5 bases, J shed 4 bases, and the junction held 6 bases outside the gene matches. The length of the CDR3 is 15 residues. The CDR3 DNA follows: TGTGCCAGCAGCCCACTCGGGACAGGGAATCAGCCCCAGCATTTT. Its translation is CASSPLGTGNQPQHF.